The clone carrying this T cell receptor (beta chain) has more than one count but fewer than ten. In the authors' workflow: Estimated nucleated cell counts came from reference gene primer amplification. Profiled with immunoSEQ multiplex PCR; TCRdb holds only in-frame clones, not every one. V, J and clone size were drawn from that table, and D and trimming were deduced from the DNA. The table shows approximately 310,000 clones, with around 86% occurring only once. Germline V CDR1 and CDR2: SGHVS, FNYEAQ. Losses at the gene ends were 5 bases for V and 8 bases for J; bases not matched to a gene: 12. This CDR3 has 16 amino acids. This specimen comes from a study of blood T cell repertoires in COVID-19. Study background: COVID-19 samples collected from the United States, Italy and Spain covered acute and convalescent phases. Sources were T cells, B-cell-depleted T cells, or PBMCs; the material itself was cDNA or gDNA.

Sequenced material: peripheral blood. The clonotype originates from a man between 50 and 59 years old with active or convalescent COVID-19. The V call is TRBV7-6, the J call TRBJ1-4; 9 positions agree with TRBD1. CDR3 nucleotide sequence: TGTGCCAGCAGCCCCCGGGACAGGGAAGGTCGGGAAAAACTGTTTTTT. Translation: CASSPRDREGREKLFF.